The next 18 T cell receptor beta chains were all read from a single sample in a study of blood T cell repertoires in COVID-19. Using immunoSEQ multiplex PCR, the repertoire was profiled, and TCRdb retains in-frame clones only, with some absent. The sample lists a few hundred thousand clones, over 75% occurring once. The specimen sequenced was PBMCs or T cells enriched from blood (not recorded which). Receptors were obtained from a man aged 25 to 40 who had recovered from COVID-19.

This chain links TRBV12-3 or TRBV12-4 with TRBJ1-1; D gene unclear. Trimming took off 3 bases at V and 11 bases at J, with 13 bases between the two ends. The CDR3 contains 12 residues. This CDR3 is CASSFPGREAFF. CDR3 nucleotides: TGTGCCAGCAGTTTCCCAGGAAGGGAGGCTTTCTTT.

This chain joins TRBV6-5 and TRBJ2-7, with TRBD1 matching over 7 bases. The CDR3 has 14 residues. The J segment lost 5 bases and the V segment lost 6 bases, leaving 10 bases of the junction unmatched. Germline loops: CDR1 MNHEY, CDR2 SVGAGI. The CDR3, as DNA: TGTGCCAGCAGACCAAGACAGGGTATCCACGAGCAGTACTTC. Its translation: CASRPRQGIHEQYF.

This clone was detected only once. The J gene is TRBJ2-3, the V gene TRBV9; TRBD2 matches at 9 bases. This CDR3 contains 15 residues. J was trimmed by 0 bases and V by 4 bases; bases with no gene match: 3. From germline, CDR1 is SGDLS and CDR2 YYNGEE. The DNA for the CDR3 is TGTGCCAGCAGCTTGACTAGCGGAAGCACAGATACGCAGTATTTT. It specifies CASSLTSGSTDTQYF.

The chain is built from TRBV30 and TRBJ1-1; tentative D call: TRBD1 (6 bases). V lost 5 bases, J lost 7 bases, and 8 bases lay in between. This CDR3 has 10 residues. The germline V gene encodes CDR1 GTSNPN and CDR2 SVGIG (reference sequence). The CDR3 region has the DNA TGTGCCTGGCAGGGGCGTGAAGCTTTCTTT. This codes for CAWQGREAFF. The full variable domain, its missing parts supplied by reference TRBV30 and TRBJ1-1, is SQTIHQWPATLVQPVGSPLSLECTVEGTSNPNLYWYRQAAGRGLQLLFYSVGIGQISSEVPQNLSASRPQDRQFILSSKKLLLSDSGFYLCAWQGREAFFGQGTRLTVV.

The chain links TRBV18 to TRBJ2-3, with 7 positions matching TRBD2. The CDR3 extends over 14 amino acids. Trimming at V came to 4 bases and at J to 1 base, leaving 2 bases not matched to a gene. Germline V lookup: CDR1 KGHSH, CDR2 LQKENI. CDR3 sequence (DNA): TGTGCCAGCTCACGTACTAGCGGCACAGATACGCAGTATTTT. Translating it yields CASSRTSGTDTQYF.

This chain links TRBV14 with TRBJ2-7, with D hard to call. The CDR3 is 14 residues long. CDR1 and CDR2 (germline): SGHDN, FVKESK. Trimming took off 1 base at V and 3 bases at J, with 10 bases between the two ends. Here the CDR3 reads CASSQAGRGYEQYF. The CDR3 nucleotides are TGTGCCAGCAGCCAAGCCGGTCGCGGCTACGAGCAGTACTTC.

The CDR3 sequence is CSASGRGGRGYEQYF. CDR3 bases: TGCAGTGCTAGTGGAAGAGGCGGGAGAGGATACGAGCAGTACTTC. This sequence joins TRBV20-1 and TRBJ2-7, with 7 positions matching TRBD2. Germline assignment: CDR1 DFQATT and CDR2 SNEGSKA (reference sequence). Trimming took 3 bases from V and 4 from J; bases not matched to a gene: 12. The length of the CDR3 is 15 residues.

The chain carries TRBV2 and TRBJ2-5, with TRBD2 identical over 13 bases. Germline V gene data show CDR1 as SNHLY and CDR2 as FYNNEI. CDR3 length equals 16 residues. Germline trimming cut 6 bases from V and 3 bases from J; bases unmatched to any gene: 7. The CDR3 spells CASSPWTSGSEETQYF. The CDR3 bases are TGTGCCAGCAGCCCTTGGACTAGCGGGAGTGAAGAGACCCAGTACTTC.

The chain couples TRBV6-5 to TRBJ2-7; D might be TRBD2 (7 bases). V lost 3 bases to trimming and J lost 3 bases, with 12 bases between them. Germline lookup yields CDR1 MNHEY and CDR2 SVGAGI. The CDR3 is 14 residues long. In nucleotides, the CDR3 is TGTGCCAGCAGTTATGGGGAGGGGGACTACGAGCAGTACTTC. Amino acid sequence: CASSYGEGDYEQYF.

This clone was observed a single time. The junction shows a germline mismatch at one end, possibly a read error. The rearrangement uses TRBV5-3 and TRBJ2-7; 7 bases are shared with TRBD2. TRBV5-3 is filed as an ORF, its function uncertain. The CDR3 contains 15 residues. Here the CDR3 reads CVRFPEREKKYEQYF. The CDR3 region has the DNA TGTGTCAGATTTCCTGAGCGGGAAAAGAAGTACGAGCAGTACTTC.

The chain uses TRBV19 and TRBJ1-5; no definite D call. This CDR3 region has 13 residues. The germline V gene encodes CDR1 LNHDA and CDR2 SQIVND (reference sequence). V shed 6 bases and J shed 2 bases, with 8 bases lying between them. The CDR3 DNA is TGTGCCAGTAGAGATTCGGGCAATCAGCCCCAGCATTTT. The encoded protein is CASRDSGNQPQHF.

The rearrangement joins TRBV5-1 to TRBJ1-1, with TRBD1 identical over 7 bases. CDR1 SGHRS and CDR2 YFSETQ come from the germline V gene. V shed 0 bases and J 1 base; nucleotides not matched to a gene: 3. The CDR3 has 15 residues. CDR3 residues: CASSLAAGGNTEAFF. The CDR3 DNA sequence: TGCGCCAGCAGCTTGGCTGCAGGGGGGAACACTGAAGCTTTCTTT.

The V and J genes are TRBV12-3 or TRBV12-4 and TRBJ1-2; no clear D. The CDR3 is made up of 11 amino acids. Trimming removed 4 bases from V and 5 bases from J, with 5 bases in between. CDR3 DNA: TGTGCCAGCAGTTCCACTTATGGCTACACCTTC. Its translation: CASSSTYGYTF.

The chain combines TRBV7-2 with TRBJ1-1; possibly TRBD1 for D (5 bases). Per the germline V gene, CDR1 is SGHTA and CDR2 is FQGNSA. V gave up 6 bases and J gave up 0 bases, with 8 bases separating them. The CDR3 length is 13 residues. The CDR3 nucleotides are TGTGCCAGCAGACCGACAGTGAACACTGAAGCTTTCTTT. Translation: CASRPTVNTEAFF.

This clone showed up just once. This CDR3 is CASRPGTGGYEQYF. DNA for the CDR3: TGTGCCAGTAGACCCGGGACAGGGGGCTACGAGCAGTACTTC. The V and J genes are TRBV19 and TRBJ2-7; TRBD1 matches 11 bases. The CDR3 has 14 amino acids. Trimming took 6 bases from V and 3 from J; bases not matched to a gene: 4. Germline lookup yields CDR1 LNHDA and CDR2 SQIVND (reference sequence).

V gene TRBV6-1 combines with J gene TRBJ2-5, with TRBD2 matching over 10 bases. CDR3 length: 15 residues. V was pared by 6 bases and J by 2 bases, with 6 bases of the junction left unmatched. Germline V gives CDR1 MNHNS, CDR2 SASEGT. In nucleotides, the CDR3 is TGTGCCAGCAGACGAGGACTAGCGGCACAAGAGACCCAGTACTTC. It yields the protein CASRRGLAAQETQYF.

This clone showed up just once. The CDR3 sequence is CASSSRLDYLSYEQYF. The CDR3 DNA reads as TGTGCCAGCAGTTCCCGCCTGGACTACCTTTCCTACGAGCAGTACTTC. The V gene is TRBV28, the J gene TRBJ2-7, with D possibly being TRBD2 (6 bases). The CDR3 loop spans 16 amino acids. V gave up 4 bases and J gave up 1 base, with 17 bases separating them. Germline CDR1 MDHEN, CDR2 SYDVKM.

The J gene is TRBJ1-1, the V gene TRBV19; 8 bases line up with TRBD1. The V segment lost 3 bases and the J segment 7 bases; nucleotides outside the gene matches: 7. Per germline, CDR1 LNHDA and CDR2 SQIVND (reference sequence). This CDR3 spans 14 amino acids. The CDR3 DNA reads as TGTGCCAGTAGTATGACAGGGGCTCGGGGTGAAGCTTTCTTT. Encoded protein: CASSMTGARGEAFF.